The next 19 T cell receptor beta chains were all read from a single sample in a study of blood T cell repertoires in COVID-19. Here immunoSEQ multiplex PCR was the method, and the copy in TCRdb shows in-frame clones only, minus some. The table has 150,000 or so clones, roughly 83% seen once. The sample consisted of peripheral blood. The source is a woman aged 55-69 years with acute or convalescent COVID-19.

This clone was counted a single time. The chain combines TRBV27 with TRBJ1-1; unclear D gene. This CDR3 contains 15 residues. Trimming took off 5 bases at V and 11 bases at J, with 24 bases between the two ends. Per the germline V gene, CDR1 is MNHEY and CDR2 is SMNVEV (reference sequence). The CDR3 reads CASSPAPGGREVAFF. The DNA of the CDR3 is TGTGCCAGCAGTCCCGCCCCAGGTGGACGGGAAGTGGCTTTCTTT.

This chain uses TRBV24-1 with TRBJ2-1, with TRBD1 matching 9 bases. The J segment lost 0 bases and the V segment lost 4 bases, leaving 3 bases of the junction unmatched. The CDR3 length is 16 residues. Germline V gene sequence: CDR1 KGHDR, CDR2 SFDVKD. The CDR3 loop reads CATSDQTGGSYNEQFF. The CDR3 region has the DNA TGTGCCACCAGTGACCAGACAGGGGGCTCCTACAATGAGCAGTTCTTC.

This chain joins TRBV18 and TRBJ1-1; D unclear. The V gene lost 0 bases and the J gene lost 3 bases, with 5 bases spanning the gap. Germline lookup yields CDR1 KGHSH and CDR2 LQKENI. This CDR3 has 13 amino acids. The CDR3 protein is CASSPPSYTEAFF. The CDR3 nucleotides read TGTGCCAGCTCACCACCCAGTTACACTGAAGCTTTCTTT.

The chain carries TRBV2 and TRBJ1-3; TRBD1 might be the D (6 bases). The V gene's germline CDR1 is SNHLY and CDR2 FYNNEI. The V and J ends lost 8 bases and 2 bases respectively, with 10 bases between them. The CDR3 is 13 amino acids. The CDR3 region is CASGQIPGNTIYF. CDR3 sequence (DNA): TGTGCCAGCGGACAGATCCCTGGAAACACCATATATTTT.

The CDR3, as DNA: TGTGCCAGCATGGTGGGACAGGGCTACACCATATATTTT. It translates to CASMVGQGYTIYF. This rearrangement joins TRBV6-5 to TRBJ1-3; 9 nucleotides match TRBD1. CDR3 length equals 13 residues. Germline lookup yields CDR1 MNHEY and CDR2 SVGAGI. With V trimmed by 7 bases and J by 8 bases, 6 bases remained unmatched.

The chain's CDR3 is CASSFGGGTETQYF. The DNA for the CDR3 is TGCGCCAGCAGCTTTGGCGGGGGGACCGAGACCCAGTACTTC. The gene calls are TRBV5-1 and TRBJ2-5; 8 bases are a match to TRBD2. The CDR3 runs 14 residues. Germline assignment: CDR1 SGHRS and CDR2 YFSETQ. V lost 2 bases, J lost 5 bases, and 5 bases stayed unmatched.

V gene TRBV6-1 combines with J gene TRBJ1-6, with TRBD1 identical over 8 bases. Germline-derived CDR1 and CDR2 are MNHNS and SASEGT. Germline trimming cut 2 bases from V and 6 bases from J; bases unmatched to any gene: 6. The CDR3 is made up of 16 amino acids. The CDR3 DNA follows: TGTGCCAGCAGTGAACTGAGACAGGGGCCTAATTCACCCCTCCACTTT. As protein: CASSELRQGPNSPLHF.

The rearrangement links TRBV29-1 to TRBJ2-7; D possibly corresponds to TRBD2 (6 bases). V was trimmed by 1 base and J by 7 bases, leaving 20 bases between them. This CDR3 contains 15 residues. Germline loops: CDR1 SQVTM, CDR2 ANQGSEA. CDR3 residues: CSVEGRAPEGREQYF. The CDR3, as DNA: TGCAGCGTTGAAGGACGGGCGCCGGAGGGTCGGGAGCAGTACTTC.

The genes are TRBV19 and TRBJ2-7; possibly TRBD1 for D (6 bases). From germline, CDR1 is LNHDA and CDR2 SQIVND (reference sequence). The CDR3 is made up of 14 amino acids. The V end lost 4 bases, the J end lost 5 bases, and 15 bases lay between the germline ends. CDR3 nucleotides: TGTGCCAGTAGTACCCCAGGCAGGGACAACGAGCAGTACTTC. Its protein product is CASSTPGRDNEQYF.

The CDR3 spells CAISESEGFGEKLFF. The CDR3 region has the DNA TGTGCCATCAGTGAGTCGGAGGGGTTCGGTGAAAAACTGTTTTTT. The gene calls are TRBV10-3 and TRBJ1-4, with D possibly matching TRBD1 (5 bases). The CDR3 is made up of 15 amino acids. V was trimmed by 0 bases and J by 7 bases, leaving 12 bases between them. The germline gives CDR1 ENHRY, CDR2 SYGVKD.

This clone was detected a few times. The V call is TRBV19, the J call TRBJ1-1; 7 bases line up with TRBD1. With V trimmed by 6 bases and J by 0 bases, 4 bases remained unmatched. This CDR3 spans 14 amino acids. The germline gives CDR1 LNHDA, CDR2 SQIVND (reference sequence). CDR3 sequence (DNA): TGTGCCAGTAGCTTTACAGGGGTGAACACTGAAGCTTTCTTT. It codes for CASSFTGVNTEAFF.

V usage is TRBV7-9 and J usage is TRBJ2-2, with D uncertain. Trimming stripped 1 base from V and 4 bases from J, with 13 bases between. Germline CDR1 reads SEHNR; CDR2 reads FQNEAQ (reference sequence). The CDR3 is 16 residues long. The CDR3 loop is CASSLVAGFGTGELFF. As DNA, the CDR3 is TGTGCCAGCAGCTTAGTAGCCGGTTTTGGCACCGGGGAGCTGTTTTTT.

V usage is TRBV19 and J usage is TRBJ2-6, with 9 bases identical to TRBD1. CDR1 is LNHDA and CDR2 is SQIVND in the germline V gene (reference sequence). This CDR3 comprises 16 residues. The ends lost 10 bases at V and 1 base at J; junction bases unmatched: 8. The CDR3 bases are TGTGCCACTTCGGACAGGGGTAGTTCTGGGGCCAACGTCCTGACTTTC. Residues: CATSDRGSSGANVLTF. Full variable domain (missing parts from reference TRBV19 and TRBJ2-6): DGGITQSPKYLFRKEGQNVTLSCEQNLNHDAMYWYRQDPGQGLRLIYYSQIVNDFQKGDIAEGYSVSREKKESFPLTVTSAQKNPTAFYLCATSDRGSSGANVLTFGAGSRLTVL.

V and J are TRBV7-2 and TRBJ1-3, with 8 bases aligning to TRBD1. Germline V gene data show CDR1 as SGHTA and CDR2 as FQGNSA. This CDR3 has 17 residues. V was pared by 0 bases and J by 0 bases, with 4 bases of the junction left unmatched. CDR3 residues: CASSLALTGGSGNTIYF. The CDR3 nucleotides are TGTGCCAGCAGCTTAGCACTAACAGGGGGCTCTGGAAACACCATATATTTT.

V gene TRBV11-2 combines with J gene TRBJ1-2; tentatively, D is TRBD1 (5 bases). V lost 1 base to trimming and J lost 3 bases, with 9 bases between them. The V gene's germline CDR1 is SGHAT and CDR2 FQNNGV. This CDR3 has 14 amino acids. CDR3 nucleotides: TGTGCCAGCAGCTTAGGACAGTCTTACTATGGCTACACCTTC. Amino acid sequence: CASSLGQSYYGYTF.

The V call is TRBV6-6, the J call TRBJ1-3; D is perhaps TRBD1 (5 bases). V dropped 5 bases and J dropped 14 bases, with 19 bases sitting between them. The CDR3 runs to 13 residues. CDR1 and CDR2 (germline): MNHNY, SVGAGI (reference sequence). The chain's CDR3 is CASSTDGGGFLYF. DNA for the CDR3: TGTGCCAGCAGTACCGACGGGGGTGGCTTTTTATATTTT.

J is TRBJ1-2 and V is TRBV11-1; 9 bases are shared with TRBD1. The CDR3 covers 14 residues. Germline CDR1 and CDR2: SGHAT and FQDESV (reference sequence). Germline trimming cut 5 bases from V and 8 bases from J; bases unmatched to any gene: 9. This CDR3 is CASSPGQGVEGYTF. CDR3 coding DNA: TGTGCCAGCAGCCCGGGACAGGGAGTTGAGGGCTACACCTTC.

This chain uses TRBV7-9 with TRBJ1-5, with D hard to call. The CDR3 length is 13 residues. The germline gives CDR1 SEHNR, CDR2 FQNEAQ (reference sequence). V was shortened by 6 bases and J by 0 bases, with 6 bases between the two germline ends. The CDR3 reads CASRLNSNQPQHF. In DNA form, the CDR3 reads TGTGCCAGCAGACTTAATAGCAATCAGCCCCAGCATTTT. The complete variable domain, with remaining parts taken from reference TRBV7-9 and TRBJ1-5, reads DTGVSQNPRHKITKRGQNVTFRCDPISEHNRLYWYRQTLGQGPEFLTYFQNEAQLEKSRLLSDRFSAERPKGSFSTLEIQRTEQGDSAMYLCASRLNSNQPQHFGDGTRLSIL.

The rearrangement uses TRBV5-4 and TRBJ1-4, with TRBD1 identical over 7 bases. The CDR3 contains 13 residues. CDR1 SGHNT and CDR2 YYREEE come from the germline V gene (reference sequence). The trim removed 5 bases at V and 7 bases at J, leaving 5 bases unmatched. The CDR3 nucleotides read TGTGCCAGCAGTTCAGGACAGGCTGAAAAACTGTTTTTT. Protein product: CASSSGQAEKLFF.